The 20 T cell receptor beta chains reported below all come from one sample, sequenced in a study of cytomegalovirus exposure and HLA in healthy donors (dated by TCRdb to the late 2010s). The library was prepared using the immunoSEQ multiplex PCR assay. The multiplex PCR relied on a mix of 60 forward primers for TCR Vbeta segments and 13 reverse primers for TCR Jbeta segments. TCRdb's version of the immuneACCESS table is confined to in-frame rearrangements and falls short of the full clone set. An unresolved V gene accounts for under half of the shortfall where checked; the remainder is of unknown origin. The sample has 95,000 to 110,000 clones on record, more than 65% of them singletons. Around 2.4% of the sample comes from the top ten. The sequenced sample consisted of PBMCs. The receptors here all came from a man aged 25 to 40 in good health and CMV-seronegative.

V is TRBV4-1 and J is TRBJ1-2; TRBD1 agrees at 9 bases. The CDR3 consists of 13 residues. The ends lost 4 bases at V and 8 bases at J; junction bases unmatched: 5. CDR1 and CDR2 (germline): MGHRA, YSYEKL. The CDR3 nucleotides read TGCGCCAGCAGCCCTCTCGGGACAGGGGGCTACACCTTC. This codes for CASSPLGTGGYTF.

The rearrangement links TRBV19 to TRBJ1-5, with 7 bases aligning to TRBD1. The CDR3 covers 13 residues. CDR1 and CDR2 from the germline V gene are LNHDA and SQIVND (reference sequence). J lost 7 bases, V lost 8 bases, and 8 bases had no gene match. CDR3 in DNA: TGTGCCAGTCGACAGGGATTTAGCCAGCCCCAGCATTTT. It encodes CASRQGFSQPQHF.

This clone has only one observation. J is TRBJ2-7 and V is TRBV28; 7 bases are shared with TRBD2. In germline, CDR1 is MDHEN, CDR2 SYDVKM. There are 15 residues in the CDR3. J gave up 6 bases and V 2 bases, and 10 bases lay outside the gene matches. The CDR3, as DNA: TGTGCCAGCAGTTTAACGAAAGCGGGGCGAGTCGAGCAGTACTTC. Translation: CASSLTKAGRVEQYF.

The V call is TRBV11-2, the J call TRBJ1-1; a weak D match, TRBD1 (5 bases). The V end was cut by 5 bases, the J end by 7 bases, with 17 bases between. From germline, CDR1 is SGHAT and CDR2 FQNNGV. This CDR3 region has 14 residues. The CDR3 nucleotides are TGTGCCAGCAGCCGGATTCAGGGAAAGTTTGAAGCTTTCTTT. Its protein product is CASSRIQGKFEAFF.

The genes are TRBV25-1 and TRBJ1-2; 7 bases match TRBD1. CDR1 is MGHDK and CDR2 is SYGVNS in the germline V gene. The CDR3 extends over 14 amino acids. Trimming cost V 2 bases and J 6 bases; bases outside gene matches: 6. The CDR3: CASSEGAGGHGYTF. The CDR3 DNA is TGTGCCAGCAGTGAAGGCGCAGGGGGTCATGGCTACACCTTC.

The V and J genes are TRBV28 and TRBJ2-7, with 7 nucleotides matching TRBD1. Germline CDR1 MDHEN, CDR2 SYDVKM. Losses at the gene ends were 4 bases for V and 5 bases for J; bases not matched to a gene: 11. This CDR3 spans 15 amino acids. In nucleotides, the CDR3 is TGTGCCAGCAGTTCTGCCGGGACAGCGCCTGACGAGCAGTACTTC. Amino acids: CASSSAGTAPDEQYF. The whole variable domain, filled in from reference TRBV28 and TRBJ2-7, reads DVKVTQSSRYLVKRTGEKVFLECVQDMDHENMFWYRQDPGLGLRLIYFSYDVKMKEKGDIPEGYSVSREKKERFSLILESASTNQTSMYLCASSSAGTAPDEQYFGPGTRLTVT.

V gene TRBV4-1 combines with J gene TRBJ2-3; TRBD1 agrees at 7 bases. V lost 3 bases to trimming and J lost 5 bases; unmatched junction nucleotides: 14. In germline, CDR1 is MGHRA, CDR2 YSYEKL. This CDR3 is 17 amino acids long. Written as DNA, the CDR3 is TGCGCCAGCAGCCAGGGCTCGCAGGGACAGTATAAAGATACGCAGTATTTT. It is translated as CASSQGSQGQYKDTQYF.

The CDR3 region has the DNA TGTGCCAGCAGCCGACAGGGGTCCAATGGCTACACCTTC. Translating gives CASSRQGSNGYTF. The chain joins TRBV7-9 to TRBJ1-2; 8 bases are a match to TRBD1. Losses at the gene ends were 5 bases for V and 6 bases for J; bases not matched to a gene: 5. Germline V gene sequence: CDR1 SEHNR, CDR2 FQNEAQ (reference sequence). The CDR3 is 13 residues long.

This clone is medium-sized (0.01 to 0.1%) within its sample. The genes are TRBV5-1 and TRBJ1-1; TRBD1 is a possible D gene (5 bases). The CDR3 consists of 14 residues. The V gene's germline CDR1 is SGHRS and CDR2 YFSETQ. Trimming pared 4 bases from V and 1 base from J, leaving 11 bases between. The DNA of the CDR3 is TGCGCCAGCAGCCACGACGGGGGGAACACTGAAGCTTTCTTT. Translation: CASSHDGGNTEAFF.

This clone has more than one count but fewer than ten. The rearrangement joins TRBV27 to TRBJ1-1; 11 bases agree with TRBD1. The V gene end was trimmed by 8 bases and the J gene end by 6 bases; junction bases not matched to a gene: 5. Per germline, CDR1 MNHEY and CDR2 SMNVEV (reference sequence). The CDR3 runs 13 residues. CDR3: CASLGQGAAEAFF. The DNA of the CDR3 is TGTGCCAGCCTCGGACAGGGGGCAGCTGAAGCTTTCTTT.

This clone was seen a single time. The V call is TRBV7-3, the J call TRBJ1-1; D is uncertain. Germline lookup yields CDR1 SGHTA and CDR2 FQGTGA. This CDR3 comprises 12 residues. V shed 5 bases and J shed 4 bases, with 8 bases lying between them. CDR3 coding DNA: TGTGCCAGCAGCCGTTGGGCCACTGAAGCTTTCTTT. Its protein is CASSRWATEAFF.

The chain recombines TRBV6-5 with TRBJ2-7; the D gene is possibly TRBD1 (5 bases). Germline CDR1 and CDR2: MNHEY and SVGAGI. The CDR3 consists of 15 residues. V gave up 7 bases and J gave up 0 bases, with 16 bases separating them. CDR3: CASTSWGRLSYEQYF. Here the CDR3 DNA reads TGTGCCAGCACCTCCTGGGGCAGGCTCTCCTACGAGCAGTACTTC.

The CDR3 DNA reads as TGTGCCAGCAGCCCGCCCCGGGGTAGGATCTGGTATTTT. Translation gives CASSPPRGRIWYF. The chain carries TRBV7-2 and TRBJ2-3, with TRBD2 as a possible D gene (5 bases). The CDR3 has 13 amino acids. Germline V gene data show CDR1 as SGHTA and CDR2 as FQGNSA. With 5 bases removed from V and 14 bases from J, the gap between germline ends came to 20 bases.

The chain recombines TRBV1 with TRBJ2-1; the listed D gene, TRBD2, was not tested against the DNA. TRBV1 is an annotated pseudogene. This CDR3 region has 19 residues. CDR3 in amino acids: CTSSQDKESGGTPYNEQFF. The DNA of the CDR3 is TGCACCAGCAGCCAAGATAAGGAGAGCGGGGGGACCCCATACAATGAGCAGTTCTTC.

Only one count was recorded for this clone. This chain uses TRBV30 with TRBJ2-1; D may be TRBD2 (6 bases). The CDR3 spans 13 residues. CDR1 GTSNPN and CDR2 SVGIG come from the germline V gene (reference sequence). Trimming took 5 bases from V and 0 from J, leaving 8 bases between them. The CDR3 DNA reads as TGTGCCTGGGGAGGGAACTCCTACAATGAGCAGTTCTTC. Amino acids: CAWGGNSYNEQFF.

The chain combines TRBV6-1 with TRBJ2-7; 7 bases match TRBD1. V was clipped by 5 bases and J by 2 bases; unmatched bases: 9. Germline V gives CDR1 MNHNS, CDR2 SASEGT. The CDR3 covers 15 residues. The CDR3 sequence: CASSSEQGQAYEQYF. As DNA, the CDR3 is TGTGCCAGCAGTTCCGAACAGGGGCAGGCCTACGAGCAGTACTTC.

The chain has TRBV30 and TRBJ2-2, with 7 nucleotides matching TRBD1. Germline CDR1 and CDR2: GTSNPN and SVGIG (reference sequence). Trimming removed 1 base from V and 5 bases from J; junction bases left unmatched: 10. This CDR3 has 16 amino acids. The CDR3 region has the DNA TGTGCCTGGAGTGCCCTCGACAGGGAGTGGACCGGGGAGCTGTTTTTT. Its translation: CAWSALDREWTGELFF. Full variable domain (missing parts from reference TRBV30 and TRBJ2-2): SQTIHQWPATLVQPVGSPLSLECTVEGTSNPNLYWYRQAAGRGLQLLFYSVGIGQISSEVPQNLSASRPQDRQFILSSKKLLLSDSGFYLCAWSALDREWTGELFFGEGSRLTVL.

Only a few counts were recorded for this clone. The J gene is TRBJ2-7, the V gene TRBV5-1; TRBD2 aligns across 11 bases. The V segment lost 3 bases and the J segment 6 bases; nucleotides outside the gene matches: 11. CDR1 is SGHRS, CDR2 YFSETQ, per germline. The CDR3 contains 16 residues. The DNA of the CDR3 is TGCGCCAGCAGCTCCATTGTAGCGGGAGGGCCGGTCGAGCAGTACTTC. This encodes CASSSIVAGGPVEQYF. Full variable domain (outside the CDR3, taken from reference TRBV5-1 and TRBJ2-7): KAGVTQTPRYLIKTRGQQVTLSCSPISGHRSVSWYQQTPGQGLQFLFEYFSETQRNKGNFPGRFSGRQFSNSRSEMNVSTLELGDSALYLCASSSIVAGGPVEQYFGPGTRLTVT.

This chain links TRBV30 with TRBJ2-2; 10 bases agree with TRBD1. Germline CDR1 and CDR2: GTSNPN and SVGIG (reference sequence). Trimming removed 2 bases from V and 7 bases from J; junction bases left unmatched: 7. This CDR3 spans 15 amino acids. The CDR3 region is CAWSSGQGLSGELFF. The CDR3, as DNA: TGTGCCTGGAGTTCGGGACAGGGGTTGAGCGGGGAGCTGTTTTTT.

The V and J genes are TRBV5-6 and TRBJ2-1; a possible D gene is TRBD2 (6 bases). CDR3 length: 13 residues. V lost 8 bases and J lost 8, with 17 bases in between. CDR1 and CDR2 (germline): SGHDT, YYEEEE. CDR3 nucleotide sequence: TGTGCCAGTTCGGGACTGAATAATCATGAGCAGTTCTTC. It specifies CASSGLNNHEQFF.